The clone carrying this T cell receptor beta chain was counted at least ten times. Its cognate antigen is unknown. These data are taken from a study of spatial heterogeneity in lung cancer. As for the study in general: Raw-read counts averaged over ten per unique TCR and UMI combination.

Germline V gene sequence: CDR1 KGHSH, CDR2 LQKENI. Trimming at V came to 3 bases and at J to 0 bases, leaving 11 bases not matched to a gene. This CDR3 comprises 18 residues. Study-level points and caveats: Compared with follow-up, resection was when ubiquitous expanded tumor TCRs appeared in blood more.

Described time point: sample taken at primary tumor resection. Material for sequencing was whole RNA from tumor, nontumor lung or frozen PBMC, left unsorted. Samples were obtained from approximately 76 donors, all untreated early-stage non-small cell lung cancer patients. Every cDNA TCR molecule received its own unique molecular identifier. One entry per CDR3 protein results from TCRdb running MiXCR on the 5' RACE reads. The data contain over 11,000 distinct CDR3 sequences, 10% of them singletons. The origin of this receptor is a male donor with early-stage non-small cell lung cancer. The chain uses TRBV18 and TRBJ1-5, with 7 bases aligning to TRBD1. Material: PBMCs, obtained at surgery. CDR3 coding DNA: TGTGCCAGCTCACCGGGACAGCGAGACCTATATAGCAATCAGCCCCAGCATTTT. Amino acid sequence: CASSPGQRDLYSNQPQHF.